This T cell receptor (beta chain) was identified during a study of blood T cell repertoires in COVID-19. The CDR3 is 12 amino acids. V lost 5 bases and J lost 4, with 8 bases in between. Germline loops: CDR1 LNHDA, CDR2 SQIVND (reference sequence). Profiled with immunoSEQ multiplex PCR; TCRdb holds only in-frame clones, not every one. In the table there are over 200,000 clones, about 87% of which are singletons. The genes are TRBV19 and TRBJ2-5, with D maybe TRBD1 (5 bases). Sequenced input: peripheral blood. The clonotype comes from a man aged 60 to 75 who had recovered from COVID-19. CDR3 loop: CASSGASETQYF. The CDR3, as DNA: TGTGCCAGTAGTGGGGCCTCAGAGACCCAGTACTTC.